A selection of T cell receptor beta chains follows, all from one sample in a study of shared clonotypes between healthy human individuals. The data were produced by immunoSEQ multiplex PCR, yet TCRdb's version contains in-frame clones alone and is incomplete. The sample lists over a million clones, about 84% seen once, with approximately 0.5% in the top ten. The sequenced sample consisted of memory CD4+ T cells from PBMCs. These receptors originate from a man younger than 30 in good health. Some clones in this sample may be carry-over from other donors' samples. CDR3s include the opening cysteine and the closing phenylalanine or tryptophan. Each record gives: V gene, J gene, D gene, clone size, CDR3 protein, CDR3 DNA. D genes are given only for firm matches. Only part of the rows carry a size: once, few, many, or a class if the clone is expanded.

V gene: TRBV21-1
J gene: TRBJ2-1
D gene: -
clone size: -
CDR3 protein: CASSIPGLAGGPLPYNEQFF
CDR3 DNA: TGTGCCAGCAGCATCCCCGGACTAGCGGGAGGCCCATTACCCTACAATGAGCAGTTCTTC

V gene: TRBV28
J gene: TRBJ1-4
D gene: -
clone size: few
CDR3 protein: CASFPGSATNEKLFF
CDR3 DNA: TGTGCCAGCTTTCCGGGCTCGGCAACTAATGAAAAACTGTTTTTT

V gene: TRBV7-2
J gene: TRBJ2-6
D gene: -
clone size: -
CDR3 protein: CASSQGSGANVLTF
CDR3 DNA: TGTGCCAGCAGCCAGGGCTCTGGGGCCAACGTCCTGACTTTC

V gene: TRBV9
J gene: TRBJ2-1
D gene: TRBD2
clone size: many
CDR3 protein: CASSTGGLAGGESDEQFF
CDR3 DNA: TGTGCCAGCAGCACGGGGGGACTAGCGGGAGGGGAGAGTGATGAGCAGTTCTTC

V gene: TRBV2
J gene: TRBJ1-5
D gene: -
clone size: -
CDR3 protein: CASSLLGNQPQHF
CDR3 DNA: TGTGCCAGCAGCCTTTTGGGCAATCAGCCCCAGCATTTT

V gene: TRBV7-8
J gene: TRBJ1-1
D gene: -
clone size: -
CDR3 protein: CASSPTAMNTEAFF
CDR3 DNA: TGTGCCAGCAGCCCCACCGCTATGAACACTGAAGCTTTCTTT

V gene: TRBV5-1
J gene: TRBJ2-5
D gene: TRBD2
clone size: -
CDR3 protein: CASSRAGEETQYF
CDR3 DNA: TGCGCCAGCAGTAGAGCGGGGGAAGAGACCCAGTACTTC

V gene: TRBV19
J gene: TRBJ1-1
D gene: TRBD1
clone size: -
CDR3 protein: CATHTQGAGIKAFF
CDR3 DNA: TGTGCCACCCACACACAGGGGGCAGGGATAAAAGCTTTCTTT

V gene: TRBV9
J gene: TRBJ1-3
D gene: -
clone size: -
CDR3 protein: CASSPLGRPSGNTIYF
CDR3 DNA: TGTGCCAGCAGCCCCCTAGGACGGCCCTCTGGAAACACCATATATTTT

V gene: TRBV5-1
J gene: TRBJ1-1
D gene: TRBD1
clone size: -
CDR3 protein: CASSLASDRGSMNTEAFF
CDR3 DNA: TGCGCCAGCAGCTTGGCATCCGACAGGGGTTCTATGAACACTGAAGCTTTCTTT

V gene: TRBV4-3
J gene: TRBJ2-4
D gene: -
clone size: -
CDR3 protein: CASSQGRLGWGNIQYF
CDR3 DNA: TGCGCCAGCAGCCAAGGGAGACTAGGTTGGGGTAACATTCAGTACTTC

V gene: TRBV30
J gene: TRBJ1-1
D gene: -
clone size: few
CDR3 protein: CAWGVTEAFF
CDR3 DNA: TGTGCCTGGGGAGTCACTGAAGCTTTCTTT

V gene: TRBV5-1
J gene: TRBJ2-5
D gene: TRBD2
clone size: -
CDR3 protein: CASRSGRAYETQYF
CDR3 DNA: TGCGCCAGCAGGTCCGGGAGGGCCTACGAGACCCAGTACTTC

V gene: TRBV2
J gene: TRBJ2-7
D gene: -
clone size: -
CDR3 protein: CASWEVGYEQYF
CDR3 DNA: TGTGCCAGCTGGGAGGTTGGGTACGAGCAGTACTTC

V gene: TRBV7-3
J gene: TRBJ2-2
D gene: -
clone size: -
CDR3 protein: CASSTDRGGPGELFF
CDR3 DNA: TGTGCCAGCAGCACAGACAGGGGAGGGCCCGGGGAGCTGTTTTTT

V gene: TRBV28
J gene: TRBJ2-7
D gene: TRBD1
clone size: -
CDR3 protein: CASSFRGRRVFSYEQYF
CDR3 DNA: TGTGCCAGCAGTTTTAGGGGGCGCAGGGTTTTCTCCTACGAGCAGTACTTC

V gene: TRBV11-1
J gene: TRBJ1-6
D gene: -
clone size: -
CDR3 protein: CASSSNSNSPLHF
CDR3 DNA: TGTGCCAGCAGCTCTAACAGCAATTCACCCCTCCACTTT

V gene: TRBV7-9
J gene: TRBJ1-4
D gene: -
clone size: -
CDR3 protein: CASSLTGLEKLFF
CDR3 DNA: TGTGCCAGCAGCTTAACAGGTTTGGAAAAACTGTTTTTT

V gene: TRBV6-4
J gene: TRBJ2-4
D gene: -
clone size: -
CDR3 protein: CASSDSNSGAKNIQYF
CDR3 DNA: TGTGCCAGCAGTGACTCGAATTCGGGAGCCAAAAACATTCAGTACTTC

V gene: TRBV28
J gene: TRBJ1-2
D gene: -
clone size: -
CDR3 protein: CASSLRGALGYGYTF
CDR3 DNA: TGTGCCAGCAGTTTAAGAGGGGCCCTAGGCTATGGCTACACCTTC

V gene: TRBV30
J gene: TRBJ2-1
D gene: TRBD1
clone size: -
CDR3 protein: CAFRGRSYNEQFF
CDR3 DNA: TGTGCATTCAGGGGGCGGTCCTACAATGAGCAGTTCTTC

V gene: TRBV2
J gene: TRBJ1-3
D gene: -
clone size: once
CDR3 protein: CASSGQAGTGNTIYF
CDR3 DNA: TGTGCCAGCAGTGGACAGGCCGGCACTGGAAACACCATATATTTT

V gene: TRBV5-4
J gene: TRBJ1-4
D gene: -
clone size: once
CDR3 protein: CASSLDGTTNEKLFF
CDR3 DNA: TGTGCCAGCAGCTTAGACGGTACAACTAATGAAAAACTGTTTTTT

V gene: TRBV11-2
J gene: TRBJ2-7
D gene: -
clone size: -
CDR3 protein: CASSLPGPSYEQYF
CDR3 DNA: TGTGCCAGCAGCCTTCCGGGACCTAGCTACGAGCAGTACTTC

V gene: TRBV6-6
J gene: TRBJ1-3
D gene: -
clone size: -
CDR3 protein: CASKPPGLTSGNTIYF
CDR3 DNA: TGTGCCAGCAAACCCCCGGGCCTCACCTCTGGAAACACCATATATTTT

V gene: TRBV5-6
J gene: TRBJ2-3
D gene: -
clone size: -
CDR3 protein: CASSLVGPLLDTQYF
CDR3 DNA: TGTGCCAGCAGCTTGGTCGGTCCCCTCTTGGATACGCAGTATTTT

V gene: TRBV6-6
J gene: TRBJ2-7
D gene: -
clone size: -
CDR3 protein: CASSYWAGRDDEQYF
CDR3 DNA: TGTGCCAGCAGTTACTGGGCAGGAAGGGACGACGAGCAGTACTTC

V gene: TRBV6-1
J gene: TRBJ2-1
D gene: -
clone size: -
CDR3 protein: CASSPGLTYNEQFF
CDR3 DNA: TGTGCCAGCAGCCCGGGACTTACTTACAATGAGCAGTTCTTC

V gene: TRBV28
J gene: TRBJ2-7
D gene: -
clone size: few
CDR3 protein: CASSLWPRGRDSYEQYF
CDR3 DNA: TGTGCCAGCAGTTTATGGCCCAGGGGGAGGGATTCCTACGAGCAGTACTTC

V gene: TRBV5-4
J gene: TRBJ2-1
D gene: TRBD2
clone size: -
CDR3 protein: CASSAQVSGGTYNEQFF
CDR3 DNA: TGTGCCAGCAGCGCCCAAGTTAGCGGGGGGACCTACAATGAGCAGTTCTTC

V gene: TRBV6-5
J gene: TRBJ1-1
D gene: -
clone size: -
CDR3 protein: CASSYNRENTEAFF
CDR3 DNA: TGTGCCAGCAGTTACAACAGGGAGAACACTGAAGCTTTCTTT

V gene: TRBV11-2
J gene: TRBJ2-1
D gene: -
clone size: -
CDR3 protein: CASSPLRASANNEQFF
CDR3 DNA: TGTGCCAGCAGCCCGCTCCGGGCCAGCGCGAACAATGAGCAGTTCTTC

V gene: TRBV7-2
J gene: TRBJ2-3
D gene: -
clone size: once
CDR3 protein: CASSKETDTQYF
CDR3 DNA: TGTGCCAGCAGCAAAGAGACAGATACGCAGTATTTT

V gene: TRBV29-1
J gene: TRBJ1-1
D gene: -
clone size: -
CDR3 protein: CSVERGLSNTEAFF
CDR3 DNA: TGCAGCGTTGAAAGGGGCCTGTCGAACACTGAAGCTTTCTTT

V gene: TRBV4-1
J gene: TRBJ2-7
D gene: TRBD2
clone size: -
CDR3 protein: CASSPPSGRGDSYEQYF
CDR3 DNA: TGCGCCAGCAGCCCTCCTAGCGGGAGGGGAGACTCCTACGAGCAGTACTTC

V gene: TRBV7-8
J gene: TRBJ2-4
D gene: -
clone size: -
CDR3 protein: CASSLALPLDPLGSAKNIQYF
CDR3 DNA: TGTGCCAGCAGCTTAGCCCTTCCCCTCGATCCGCTCGGGTCAGCCAAAAACATTCAGTACTTC

V gene: TRBV27
J gene: TRBJ2-1
D gene: TRBD1
clone size: -
CDR3 protein: CASSWDRGLNNEQFF
CDR3 DNA: TGTGCCAGCAGTTGGGACAGGGGACTGAACAATGAGCAGTTCTTC

V gene: TRBV7-3
J gene: TRBJ2-2
D gene: TRBD2
clone size: -
CDR3 protein: CASSTGGSTGELFF
CDR3 DNA: TGTGCCAGCAGTACGGGGGGTTCAACCGGGGAGCTGTTTTTT

V gene: TRBV6-1
J gene: TRBJ2-1
D gene: TRBD1
clone size: -
CDR3 protein: CASSGYGTGFDEQFF
CDR3 DNA: TGTGCCAGCAGTGGATACGGGACAGGGTTCGATGAGCAGTTCTTC

V gene: TRBV7-8
J gene: TRBJ1-1
D gene: -
clone size: -
CDR3 protein: CASGGQLNTEAFF
CDR3 DNA: TGTGCCAGTGGGGGGCAGTTGAACACTGAAGCTTTCTTT

V gene: TRBV19
J gene: TRBJ2-5
D gene: TRBD1
clone size: once
CDR3 protein: CASRPDRVMETQYF
CDR3 DNA: TGTGCCAGTAGACCGGACAGGGTGATGGAGACCCAGTACTTC

V gene: TRBV6-6
J gene: TRBJ2-5
D gene: -
clone size: -
CDR3 protein: CASSYSLPRQETQYF
CDR3 DNA: TGTGCCAGCAGTTACTCTCTTCCGAGACAAGAGACCCAGTACTTC

V gene: TRBV6-5
J gene: TRBJ1-2
D gene: -
clone size: -
CDR3 protein: CASKLDSYGYTF
CDR3 DNA: TGTGCCAGCAAGTTGGACAGCTATGGCTACACCTTC

V gene: TRBV19
J gene: TRBJ1-5
D gene: -
clone size: once
CDR3 protein: CASSILGMGSNQPQHF
CDR3 DNA: TGTGCCAGTAGTATACTAGGGATGGGAAGCAATCAGCCCCAGCATTTT

V gene: TRBV9
J gene: TRBJ1-1
D gene: -
clone size: -
CDR3 protein: CASSVEGVTEAFF
CDR3 DNA: TGTGCCAGCAGCGTAGAGGGAGTCACTGAAGCTTTCTTT

V gene: TRBV19
J gene: TRBJ1-5
D gene: -
clone size: -
CDR3 protein: CASSLGGGNQPQHF
CDR3 DNA: TGTGCCAGTAGTCTGGGGGGCGGTAATCAGCCCCAGCATTTT

V gene: TRBV9
J gene: TRBJ1-2
D gene: TRBD1
clone size: -
CDR3 protein: CASSVTGVTNYGYTF
CDR3 DNA: TGTGCCAGCAGCGTCACAGGGGTCACCAATTATGGCTACACCTTC

V gene: TRBV6-5
J gene: TRBJ2-5
D gene: -
clone size: -
CDR3 protein: CASSYGPGRQTQYF
CDR3 DNA: TGTGCCAGCAGTTACGGGCCGGGACGGCAGACCCAGTACTTC

V gene: TRBV11-3
J gene: TRBJ2-3
D gene: -
clone size: -
CDR3 protein: CASSLARKDTQYF
CDR3 DNA: TGTGCCAGCAGCCTAGCACGGAAAGATACGCAGTATTTT

V gene: TRBV5-1
J gene: TRBJ1-5
D gene: -
clone size: -
CDR3 protein: CASSPGTDANQPQHF
CDR3 DNA: TGCGCCAGCAGCCCCGGGACCGACGCCAATCAGCCCCAGCATTTT

V gene: TRBV18
J gene: TRBJ2-5
D gene: -
clone size: -
CDR3 protein: CASSPGTTETQYF
CDR3 DNA: TGTGCCAGCTCACCCGGGACGACGGAGACCCAGTACTTC

V gene: TRBV10-1
J gene: TRBJ2-3
D gene: -
clone size: once
CDR3 protein: CASSERPRQADSGTDTQYF
CDR3 DNA: TGCGCCAGCAGTGAGCGACCCCGACAGGCAGATAGTGGGACAGATACGCAGTATTTT

V gene: TRBV19
J gene: TRBJ1-1
D gene: TRBD1
clone size: -
CDR3 protein: CASSIEGQGLEAFF
CDR3 DNA: TGTGCCAGTAGTATAGAAGGACAGGGGCTTGAAGCTTTCTTT

V gene: TRBV5-1
J gene: TRBJ2-3
D gene: TRBD1
clone size: few
CDR3 protein: CASSPGTGLTDTQYF
CDR3 DNA: TGCGCCAGCAGCCCCGGGACAGGCCTCACAGATACGCAGTATTTT

V gene: TRBV11-3
J gene: TRBJ2-3
D gene: TRBD2
clone size: -
CDR3 protein: CASSPGLAGGKQYF
CDR3 DNA: TGTGCCAGCAGCCCTGGACTAGCGGGAGGTAAACAGTATTTT

V gene: TRBV19
J gene: TRBJ2-3
D gene: -
clone size: many
CDR3 protein: CASSIGTPHGTDTQYF
CDR3 DNA: TGTGCCAGTAGTATCGGGACCCCCCACGGCACAGATACGCAGTATTTT

V gene: TRBV7-2
J gene: TRBJ2-1
D gene: TRBD1
clone size: -
CDR3 protein: CASSLVGDSYNEQFF
CDR3 DNA: TGTGCCAGCAGCTTAGTCGGGGACAGCTACAATGAGCAGTTCTTC

V gene: TRBV10-3
J gene: TRBJ2-1
D gene: -
clone size: -
CDR3 protein: CAISLRDDYNEQFF
CDR3 DNA: TGTGCCATCAGCTTACGGGACGACTACAATGAGCAGTTCTTC

V gene: TRBV9
J gene: TRBJ2-6
D gene: -
clone size: -
CDR3 protein: CASSPHLSPGANVLTF
CDR3 DNA: TGTGCCAGCAGCCCCCACCTCTCCCCTGGGGCCAACGTCCTGACTTTC

V gene: TRBV6-6
J gene: TRBJ1-2
D gene: -
clone size: -
CDR3 protein: CASGDSGTRGYTF
CDR3 DNA: TGTGCCAGCGGGGACTCCGGAACGCGAGGCTACACCTTC